This T cell receptor (beta chain) stems from a study of PD-1 blockade in classical Hodgkin lymphoma (TCRdb year 2020). With regard to the full study: Nivolumab dosing was 3 mg/kg intravenously every 2 weeks, continuing until either disease progression or unacceptable toxicity. A peripheral blood immune signature of response to PD-1 blockade in classical Hodgkin lymphoma was defined using TCR beta sequencing and CyTOF.

Broad study findings and their caveats: Trial patients achieving complete response had baseline diversity similar to newly diagnosed patients, whereas partial responders and progressors had significantly lower diversity. Lower diversity was observed in patients in whom nivolumab was started less than 1 year after ASCT, and these patients were excluded from later analyses so that confounding by immune reconstitution would be avoided. CD4+ but not CD8+ TCR diversity rose significantly by C4D1 (p=0.0027 vs p=0.16), most apparent in complete responders (p=0.02). Only a single clinical trial cohort was studied, and what caused the repertoire differences, possibly disease activity or prior therapy, remained undefined. Baseline TCR diversity was reported to be lower in newly diagnosed patients than in healthy donors and to be lower still in relapsed/refractory patients.

V sheds 2 bases and J sheds 0 bases, leaving 12 bases between their ends. Reading the germline V gene gives CDR1 SNHLY and CDR2 FYNNEI. Spanning cysteine to phenylalanine, the CDR3 consists of 16 amino acids. The kept DNA is CDR3 alone, 48 bases in frame from the first base. Worth noting for this clone: Its specific antigen is unknown. Qualities for individual bases were not recorded, and no much larger clone is one base off.

The sample's time point label is to be understood as: cycle 1 day 1 (C1D1), immediately before nivolumab initiation. Every trial patient had relapsed after autologous stem cell transplantation, and cohorts A, B and C differed in prior brentuximab vedotin exposure. A total of fewer than 70 patients with relapsed/refractory classical Hodgkin lymphoma made up the trial cohort, and each patient's best overall response was complete response, partial response or progressive disease. Single-agent nivolumab was administered to trial patients in the multi-cohort phase II CheckMate 205 trial. An independent review committee assessed best overall response by applying the 2007 International Working Group response criteria. Trial PBMCs were collected immediately before nivolumab initiation (C1D1) and during therapy at cycle 2 day 1 and cycle 4 day 1. After peripheral blood was drawn into 8 mL Vacutainer Cell Preparation Tubes, PBMCs were isolated by centrifugation and then cryopreserved.

The Qiagen DNeasy kit was used to extract genomic DNA both from unsorted PBMCs and from the negatively selected CD4+ and CD8+ fractions. TCR beta CDR3 regions were amplified by immunoSEQ multiplex PCR using primers annealing to V and J segments. A synthetic immune receptor repertoire was used to minimize amplification bias, and any remaining bias was removed computationally after sequencing. As for the authors' bioinformatics: Custom Python scripts were used to quantify repertoire diversity as the Shannon entropy index. The unsorted, CD4+ and CD8+ repertoires were each analyzed separately, with the exception of combined analyses, where CD4+ and CD8+ sequences were merged in silico. A clone was considered expanded if an increase in frequency of at least 2-fold after treatment relative to C1D1 was found, and a pseudocount of 0.5 was applied to clones undetected at baseline. Clones with 0 or 1 copy at C1D1 were classified as singleton clones, and clones with 2 or more copies were classified as non-singleton clones. Clones expanded in unsorted samples were annotated as CD4+, CD8+ or unknown by matching protein sequences in sorted samples from the same patient. Wilcoxon tests were applied to paired samples to test diversity changes from C1D1 to C4D1. TCRdb limited this immuneACCESS table to in-frame rearrangements with V and J called. A share of clones is missing; checked studies link under half to unresolved V genes, and the rest is unexplained. V and J calls and clone size are as listed in that table; D and trimming were resolved from the DNA. Within this sample are 20,000 to 30,000 clones, with around 63% of them counted one time only. Jointly, the top ten make up approximately 3.3% of the sample.

The origin of this receptor is a human donor with classical Hodgkin lymphoma. Sequenced material: peripheral blood mononuclear cells (PBMCs), taken at baseline. The V and J genes are TRBV2 and TRBJ2-3; a tentative D match to TRBD2 spans 6 bases. The sequence in DNA is TGTGCCAGCAGTGAATCGCGGGGAACTAGCACAGATACGCAGTATTTT. Its amino acids are CASSESRGTSTDTQYF.